There are a few counts of the clone carrying this T cell receptor (beta chain). Its antigen is still unknown. V was cut by 5 bases and J by 1 base, with 15 bases left in between. The CDR3 length is 15 residues. Germline-derived CDR1 and CDR2 are KGHSH and LQKENI. The TCRbeta library incorporated unique molecular identifiers. One entry per CDR3 protein, called by TCRdb with MiXCR from the PCR reads. The table records 610,000 or so distinct CDR3 sequences, about a quarter of them present only once. This sample was taken from a study of T-cell reconstitution after alpha-beta-depleted transplantation in children. Study observations and caveats: Recipient T cells and thymic progenitors that survived gave rise to the high TCRbeta diversity observed at day 60 in some patients.

The chain recombines TRBV18 with TRBJ2-7, with D possibly being TRBD2 (6 bases). The sequence was collected from a boy younger than two with Wiskott-Aldrich syndrome, due to receive a stem cell transplant. The sample here was PBMCs, taken before TCRalphabeta/CD19-depleted stem cell transplant. The CDR3 loop reads CASSGRFGGSYEQYF. The CDR3 DNA reads as TGTGCCAGCTCAGGGAGGTTCGGGGGATCCTACGAGCAGTACTTC.